A single TCR beta chain is shown here with its context. Its antigen remains unidentified. No base quality values were provided; no much bigger clone lies one nucleotide off. CDR1 is given as SNHLY and CDR2 as FYNNEI, both from the germline V gene. The CDR3 measures 14 amino acids from cysteine to phenylalanine. Left in the record is the CDR3 DNA by itself, 42 bases read in frame from the first base. Trimming at the junction amounts to 4 bases on V and 5 bases on J, and the germline ends lie 14 bases apart. This specimen comes from a study of T cell repertoires in cytomegalovirus infection (dated by TCRdb to about 2019). Regarding the research as a whole: The peptide stimulations were aimed at well-studied HLA-B-restricted epitopes as well as recently identified HLA-C-restricted CMV epitopes, whose presentation resists viral immunomodulation. The HLA type of each donor mattered for the analysis, because public TCR beta signatures pointed to carriage of CMV infection along with the matching HLA type.

Sequencing took place on an Illumina HiSeq 1500. In TCRdb, the public reads were trimmed at Q25 with fastp and aligned with MiXCR, with productive beta chains retained. Every entry covers one CDR3 protein and lists the most common genes and DNA from its rows. In this sample the table shows about 570,000 distinct CDR3 sequences, over 35% of which occur a single time. Together, the top ten hold around 50% of the sample. The study at large found these results: In both this cohort and an independent cohort of several hundred donors, the cumulative frequency of public TCR beta family members distinguished carriers of CMV infection plus the relevant HLA type. The ex vivo response was dominated by HLA-C-restricted CMV-specific TCR beta clonotypes, which also provided the single most frequent clonotype in two of eight donors.

What the treatment or condition label conveys for this sample: in vitro stimulation with specific CMV peptide epitopes to enrich CMV-specific T cells. Here the sequenced sample was cultured PBMCs, taken from culture after CMV antigen stimulation. This clonotype originated in a human donor in good health (CMV status not recorded). Some clones in this sample may be carry-over from other donors' samples. The rearrangement joined TRBV2 to TRBJ1-1; a tentative D call is TRBD1 (5 bases match). The CDR3 in this case is CASSGLTGGTEAFF. The DNA sequence is as follows: TGTGCCAGCAGTGGCCTGACGGGGGGGACTGAAGCTTTCTTT.